This TCR beta chain was captured by sequencing in a study of blood T cell repertoires in COVID-19. Overall study context: The origin of the acute and convalescent COVID-19 samples was the United States, Italy and Spain. T cells, B-cell-depleted T cells, or PBMCs supplied cDNA or gDNA.

In the study's own analysis: Reference gene primer amplification gave nucleated cell count estimates. Repertoires were generated with immunoSEQ multiplex PCR, while TCRdb's copy carries only in-frame clones and drops some. For V, J and clone size, that table is used; D and trimming come from the DNA. Of about 400,000 clones in the sample, around 84% are singletons; the top ten hold 2.5% to 3.5%. This CDR3 has 11 amino acids. The germline CDR1 and CDR2 sequences are SGHRS and YFSETQ. The V gene lost 7 bases and the J gene lost 0 bases, with 5 bases spanning the gap. V usage is TRBV5-1 and J usage is TRBJ2-7; no reliable D call. This clonotype originated in a human donor in a cohort sampled during active COVID-19. Sequenced: peripheral blood. CDR3 region: CASPYSYEQYF. The CDR3, as DNA: TGCGCCAGCCCCTACTCCTACGAGCAGTACTTC.